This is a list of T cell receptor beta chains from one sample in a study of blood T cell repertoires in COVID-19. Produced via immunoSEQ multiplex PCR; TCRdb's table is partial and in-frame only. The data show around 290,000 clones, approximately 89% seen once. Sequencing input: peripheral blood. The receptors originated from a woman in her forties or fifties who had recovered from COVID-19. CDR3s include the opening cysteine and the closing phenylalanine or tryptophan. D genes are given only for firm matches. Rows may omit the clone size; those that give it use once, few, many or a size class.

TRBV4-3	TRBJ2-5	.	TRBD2	CASSQRLAGGRETQYF	TGCGCCAGCAGCCAAAGGCTAGCGGGAGGGAGAGAGACCCAGTACTTC
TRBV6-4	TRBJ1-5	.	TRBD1	CASSRTGGLGSNQPQHF	TGTGCCAGCAGCAGAACAGGGGGCTTGGGTAGCAATCAGCCCCAGCATTTT
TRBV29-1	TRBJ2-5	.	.	CSVEGSQETQYF	TGCAGCGTTGAAGGTAGTCAAGAGACCCAGTACTTC
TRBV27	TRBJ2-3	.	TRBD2	CASSPGLAQDTQYF	TGTGCCAGCAGTCCCGGACTAGCTCAGGATACGCAGTATTTT
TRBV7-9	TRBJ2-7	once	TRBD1	CASSVTGDVSEQYF	TGTGCCAGCAGCGTAACAGGGGATGTGAGCGAGCAGTACTTC
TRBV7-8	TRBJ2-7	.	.	CASSANRVYFDEQYF	TGTGCCAGCAGCGCCAACAGGGTTTATTTCGACGAGCAGTACTTC
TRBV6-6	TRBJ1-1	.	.	CASRSPDEAFF	TGTGCCAGCAGATCACCAGATGAAGCTTTCTTT
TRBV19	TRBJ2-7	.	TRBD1	CASSTGTVTYEQYF	TGTGCCAGTAGCACCGGGACAGTGACCTACGAGCAGTACTTC
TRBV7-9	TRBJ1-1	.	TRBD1	CASSVGQGGTEAFF	TGTGCCAGCAGCGTTGGACAGGGGGGCACTGAAGCTTTCTTT
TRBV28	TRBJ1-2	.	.	CASSFYNYGYTF	TGTGCCAGCAGTTTTTATAACTATGGCTACACCTTC
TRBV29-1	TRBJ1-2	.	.	CSAARGNGYTF	TGCAGCGCGGCTAGAGGGAACGGCTACACCTTC
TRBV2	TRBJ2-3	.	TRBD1	CASRGAGQGNTDTQYF	TGTGCCAGCAGGGGGGCTGGACAGGGGAACACAGATACGCAGTATTTT
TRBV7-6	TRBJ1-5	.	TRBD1	CASSLEQGQNNQPQHF	TGTGCCAGCAGCTTAGAACAGGGGCAGAACAATCAGCCCCAGCATTTT
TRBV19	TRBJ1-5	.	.	CASDSFSNQPQHF	TGTGCCAGTGACAGCTTTAGCAATCAGCCCCAGCATTTT
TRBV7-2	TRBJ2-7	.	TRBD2	CASSFGLAGDYEQYF	TGTGCCAGCAGCTTCGGACTAGCGGGAGACTACGAGCAGTACTTC
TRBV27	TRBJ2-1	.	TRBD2	CASSSRWLSGTSGGNNEQFF	TGTGCCAGCAGTTCCCGCTGGCTCTCCGGGACTAGCGGGGGAAACAATGAGCAGTTCTTC
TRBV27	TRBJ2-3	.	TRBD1	CASRQGGTDTQYF	TGTGCCAGTAGACAGGGCGGCACAGATACGCAGTATTTT
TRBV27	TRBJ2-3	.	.	CASSFQGTDTQYF	TGTGCCAGCAGTTTCCAGGGCACAGATACGCAGTATTTT
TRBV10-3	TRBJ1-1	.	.	CATGVDTEAFF	TGTGCCACAGGGGTCGACACTGAAGCTTTCTTT
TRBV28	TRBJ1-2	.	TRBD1	CASSLDRGGYTF	TGTGCCAGCAGTCTTGACAGGGGGGGCTACACCTTC
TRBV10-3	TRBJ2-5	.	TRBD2	CAISERSGIEETQYF	TGTGCCATCAGTGAGCGTAGCGGGATCGAAGAGACCCAGTACTTC
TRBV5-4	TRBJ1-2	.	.	CASSSRAGGPAPGYTF	TGTGCCAGCAGCTCCCGGGCGGGGGGCCCCGCCCCTGGCTACACCTTC
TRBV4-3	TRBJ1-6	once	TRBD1	CASSQAHTPGTGLTLHF	TGCGCCAGCAGCCAAGCTCATACCCCCGGGACAGGGCTCACCCTCCACTTT
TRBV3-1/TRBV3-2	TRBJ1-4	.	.	CASSHGRHRDSGNEKLFF	TGTGCCAGCAGCCACGGACGCCACAGGGATTCTGGTAATGAAAAACTGTTTTTT
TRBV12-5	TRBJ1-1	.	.	CASGLYGNTEAFF	TGTGCTAGTGGTTTGTACGGGAACACTGAAGCTTTCTTT
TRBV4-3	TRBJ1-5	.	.	CASSQDEGDQPQHF	TGCGCCAGCAGCCAAGATGAGGGGGATCAGCCCCAGCATTTT
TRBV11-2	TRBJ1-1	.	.	CASSPRTERNTEAFF	TGTGCCAGCAGCCCCCGGACAGAGAGGAACACTGAAGCTTTCTTT
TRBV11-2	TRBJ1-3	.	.	CASSLDRQGHTIYF	TGTGCCAGCAGCTTAGATCGGCAGGGCCACACCATATATTTT
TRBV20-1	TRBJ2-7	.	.	CSGKIAYEQYF	TGCAGTGGTAAGATAGCGTACGAGCAGTACTTC
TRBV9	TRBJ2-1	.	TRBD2	CASSVGGTNNEQFF	TGTGCCAGCAGCGTAGGGGGGACTAACAATGAGCAGTTCTTC
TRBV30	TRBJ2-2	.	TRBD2	CAWRSRGGSAGELFF	TGTGCCTGGAGGTCGCGCGGGGGAAGCGCCGGGGAGCTGTTTTTT
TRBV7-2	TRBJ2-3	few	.	CASSLGYFTDTQYF	TGTGCCAGCAGCTTAGGTTACTTCACAGATACGCAGTATTTT
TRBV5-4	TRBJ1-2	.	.	CASSFPDSIIRSSGYGYTF	TGTGCCAGCAGCTTTCCGGACAGCATAATCCGTTCTAGTGGCTATGGCTACACCTTC
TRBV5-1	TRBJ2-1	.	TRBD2	CASSLTGLAGGLYNEQFF	TGCGCCAGCAGCTTGACGGGACTAGCGGGGGGCCTCTACAATGAGCAGTTCTTC
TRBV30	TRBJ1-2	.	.	CAWSVKGRRDGYTF	TGTGCCTGGAGTGTTAAGGGGCGTCGGGATGGCTACACCTTC
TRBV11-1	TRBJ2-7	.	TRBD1	CASTTGGSYEQYF	TGTGCCAGCACCACAGGGGGATCCTACGAGCAGTACTTC
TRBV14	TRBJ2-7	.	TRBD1	CASSQDTEDRDSYEQYF	TGTGCCAGCAGCCAAGATACTGAGGACAGGGATTCCTACGAGCAGTACTTC
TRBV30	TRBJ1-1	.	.	CAWSGGQNTEAFF	TGTGCCTGGAGTGGCGGTCAGAACACTGAAGCTTTCTTT
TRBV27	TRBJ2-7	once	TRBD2	CASSTGTSPKDEQYF	TGTGCCAGCAGTACCGGGACTAGTCCTAAGGACGAGCAGTACTTC
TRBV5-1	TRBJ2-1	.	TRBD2	CASSPGAAGFYNEQFF	TGCGCCAGCAGCCCAGGAGCAGCGGGGTTCTACAATGAGCAGTTCTTC
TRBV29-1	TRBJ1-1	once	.	CSAGGGYTEAFF	TGCAGCGCTGGGGGGGGCTACACTGAAGCTTTCTTT
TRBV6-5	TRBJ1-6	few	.	CATQANNSPLHF	TGTGCCACCCAGGCAAATAATTCACCCCTCCACTTT
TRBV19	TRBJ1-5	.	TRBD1	CASRPGQLYNQPQHF	TGTGCCAGTAGGCCGGGACAGTTATACAATCAGCCCCAGCATTTT
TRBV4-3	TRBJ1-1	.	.	CASSREAGVRTEAFF	TGCGCCAGCAGCCGCGAGGCTGGAGTTCGTACTGAAGCTTTCTTT
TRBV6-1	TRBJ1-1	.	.	CASSEFREGAEAFF	TGTGCCAGCAGTGAATTCAGGGAAGGGGCTGAAGCTTTCTTT
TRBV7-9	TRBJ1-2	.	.	CASSLALPANGYTF	TGTGCCAGCAGCTTAGCGCTTCCAGCGAATGGCTACACCTTC
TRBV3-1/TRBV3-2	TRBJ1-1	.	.	CASSLSVNTEAFF	TGTGCCAGCAGCCTCTCAGTGAACACTGAAGCTTTCTTT
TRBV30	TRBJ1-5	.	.	CAWSSVNQPQHF	TGTGCCTGGAGTAGCGTGAATCAGCCCCAGCATTTT
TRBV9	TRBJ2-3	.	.	CASSVVSDSRRPDTQYF	TGTGCCAGCAGCGTAGTTTCCGACTCCCGGCGTCCGGATACGCAGTATTTT
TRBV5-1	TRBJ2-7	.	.	CASSPGLVGSYEQYF	TGCGCCAGCAGCCCCGGGTTAGTCGGATCCTACGAGCAGTACTTC